The 10 T cell receptor beta chains presented below share a single source sample, sequenced in a study of shared clonotypes between healthy human individuals. Sequencing used immunoSEQ multiplex PCR; TCRdb keeps in-frame clones, though not all of them. The sample yields millions of clones, approximately 90% seen once. Material: naive CD4+ T cells sorted from blood. Described subset: CD45RA+ positively selected. The source of these receptors is a man aged 18 to 30 in good health.

Points on this clone: At one end, the junction sequence differs from germline, possibly due to a read error. V usage is TRBV6-6 and J usage is TRBJ1-6; D possibly corresponds to TRBD1 (6 bases). Germline lookup yields CDR1 MNHNY and CDR2 SVGAGI (reference sequence). This CDR3 has 15 amino acids. The CDR3 region has the DNA TGTGCCAGCAGTTACGGGGGCTCCTCTAATTCACCCCTCCACTTT. Translated, it gives CASSYGGSSNSPLHF.

The gene calls are TRBV5-1 and TRBJ1-6; TRBD1 is a possible D gene (6 bases). This CDR3 is built from 18 residues. From germline, CDR1 is SGHRS and CDR2 YFSETQ. V was shortened by 4 bases and J by 7 bases, with 24 bases between the two germline ends. DNA for the CDR3: TGCGCCAGCAGCCCCTCGGCCCCGTCGACAGGATTGAATTCACCCCTCCACTTT. It translates to CASSPSAPSTGLNSPLHF.

Only one count was recorded for this clone. V gene TRBV5-8 combines with J gene TRBJ2-7, with a possible D match to TRBD1 (5 bases). The CDR3 has 13 amino acids. The V end lost 4 bases, the J end lost 2 bases, and 10 bases lay between the germline ends. The germline V gene has CDR1 SGHTS and CDR2 YDEGEE. The CDR3 sequence is CASSEDIAYEQYF. DNA for the CDR3: TGTGCCAGCAGCGAGGACATTGCCTACGAGCAGTACTTC.

In this sample, this clone turned up a few times. Other DNA sequences from this sample encode an identical CDR3 as well. The V call is TRBV5-1, the J call TRBJ1-1; TRBD1 agrees at 7 bases. V shed 0 bases and J 1 base; nucleotides not matched to a gene: 3. From germline, CDR1 is SGHRS and CDR2 YFSETQ. This CDR3 contains 15 residues. Here the CDR3 reads CASSLVAGGNTEAFF. CDR3 coding DNA: TGCGCCAGCAGCTTGGTGGCAGGGGGGAACACTGAAGCTTTCTTT. The full variable domain, with the rest looked up from reference TRBV5-1 and TRBJ1-1, is KAGVTQTPRYLIKTRGQQVTLSCSPISGHRSVSWYQQTPGQGLQFLFEYFSETQRNKGNFPGRFSGRQFSNSRSEMNVSTLELGDSALYLCASSLVAGGNTEAFFGQGTRLTVV.

This sequence joins TRBV19 and TRBJ2-2; TRBD2 agrees at 8 bases. Germline assignment: CDR1 LNHDA and CDR2 SQIVND (reference sequence). Trimming at V came to 3 bases and at J to 6 bases, leaving 12 bases not matched to a gene. The CDR3 covers 17 residues. In DNA, the CDR3 is TGTGCCAGTAGTATCCCGGGGGGGAGGGCCCCCGCCGGGGAGCTGTTTTTT. Translated, it gives CASSIPGGRAPAGELFF.

This chain joins TRBV7-2 and TRBJ2-5; perhaps TRBD2 as D (6 bases). Germline V gene sequence: CDR1 SGHTA, CDR2 FQGNSA. The V gene lost 4 bases and the J gene lost 5 bases, with 17 bases spanning the gap. This CDR3 has 15 amino acids. CDR3 nucleotides: TGTGCCAGCAGCTCACAAGGGCGGGATGAGGAGACCCAGTACTTC. It encodes CASSSQGRDEETQYF. The entire variable domain, with the rest obtained from reference TRBV7-2 and TRBJ2-5, is as follows: GAGVSQSPSNKVTEKGKDVELRCDPISGHTALYWYRQSLGQGLEFLIYFQGNSAPDKSGLPSDRFSAERTGGSVSTLTIQRTQQEDSAVYLCASSSQGRDEETQYFGPGTRLLVL.

This clone has only one observation. The chain links TRBV4-1 to TRBJ1-6; D is unresolved. The germline V and J ends were trimmed by 4 bases and 9 bases, with 19 bases remaining between them. CDR1 and CDR2 from the germline V gene are MGHRA and YSYEKL. The CDR3 has 16 residues. This chain's CDR3 is CASSRQQRELGSPLHF. CDR3 sequence (DNA): TGCGCCAGCAGCCGCCAACAACGGGAGTTGGGTTCACCCCTCCACTTT.

The rearrangement joins TRBV10-3 to TRBJ2-7; 9 nucleotides match TRBD2. The trim removed 7 bases at V and 6 bases at J, leaving 4 bases unmatched. The germline V gene has CDR1 ENHRY and CDR2 SYGVKD. This CDR3 is built from 12 residues. The CDR3 region is CAITAGGFEQYF. CDR3 DNA: TGTGCCATCACAGCGGGGGGTTTCGAGCAGTACTTC.

The V call is TRBV7-9, the J call TRBJ1-2, with 7 positions matching TRBD1. Germline values: CDR1 SEHNR, CDR2 FQNEAQ (reference sequence). This CDR3 has 16 residues. Trimming took 3 bases from V and 0 from J; bases not matched to a gene: 7. The CDR3 region has the DNA TGTGCCAGCAGCTTTAGAGGGACAGAACCTAACTATGGCTACACCTTC. Translated: CASSFRGTEPNYGYTF.

A word on this clone: Other DNA sequences in this specimen translate into the identical CDR3. The chain uses TRBV6-5 and TRBJ2-7; D is possibly TRBD1 (6 bases). Germline CDR1 is MNHEY and CDR2 is SVGAGI. The CDR3 contains 14 residues. V lost 0 bases and J 1 base, leaving 7 bases between the germline ends. The CDR3 nucleotides are TGTGCCAGCAGTTACTCCGGACAGTCCTACGAGCAGTACTTC. This translates into CASSYSGQSYEQYF.